Below, 13 T cell receptor beta chains from the same sample are listed, as sequenced in a study of T cell changes during pregnancy in multiple sclerosis. Sequencing used immunoSEQ multiplex PCR; TCRdb keeps in-frame clones, though not all of them. The data hold approximately 60,000 clones, with just under 95% observed a single time. Sample: CD4+ T cells from peripheral blood mononuclear cells, taken before pregnancy. Receptors were obtained from a female donor with multiple sclerosis, enrolled in a pregnancy study.

The V and J genes are TRBV19 and TRBJ2-7, with TRBD1 matching over 7 bases. CDR1 is LNHDA and CDR2 is SQIVND in the germline V gene (reference sequence). The CDR3 loop spans 12 amino acids. V shed 5 bases and J 2 bases; nucleotides not matched to a gene: 0. This CDR3 reads CASSDRAYEQYF. The CDR3 DNA is TGTGCCAGTAGTGACAGGGCCTACGAGCAGTACTTC.

The rearrangement links TRBV29-1 to TRBJ2-1, with 9 bases fitting TRBD2. Trimming cost V 2 bases and J 4 bases; bases outside gene matches: 6. Germline V gene sequence: CDR1 SQVTM, CDR2 ANQGSEA. This CDR3 has 15 residues. DNA of the CDR3: TGCAGCGTTGAACTGACTAGCGGACCGTACAATGAGCAGTTCTTC. Translated, it gives CSVELTSGPYNEQFF.

The V and J genes are TRBV19 and TRBJ2-2; a weak D match, TRBD2 (6 bases). The CDR3 is made up of 15 amino acids. Between the trimmed V and J ends, which lost 7 bases and 4 bases, there was a span of 16 bases. The germline V gene encodes CDR1 LNHDA and CDR2 SQIVND (reference sequence). This CDR3 is CASTMTGLSTGELFF. The CDR3 coding sequence is TGTGCCAGTACCATGACGGGACTCTCCACCGGGGAGCTGTTTTTT.

The CDR3 here is CASSIRRGGTGGTDTQYF. CDR3 nucleotides: TGTGCCAGTAGTATCCGAAGAGGGGGGACGGGGGGTACAGATACGCAGTATTTT. The chain carries TRBV19 and TRBJ2-3; D is possibly TRBD2 (7 bases). Germline CDR1 is LNHDA and CDR2 is SQIVND (reference sequence). Between the trimmed V and J ends, which lost 3 bases and 3 bases, there was a span of 22 bases. The CDR3 covers 18 residues.

The CDR3 nucleotides read TGTGCCAGCAGCTCACTAGCGGGAGTCTACAATGAGCAGTTCTTC. This gives the protein CASSSLAGVYNEQFF. This chain links TRBV7-2 with TRBJ2-1; 11 bases match TRBD2. With V trimmed by 4 bases and J by 3 bases, 2 bases remained unmatched. This CDR3 spans 15 amino acids. Looked up from germline, CDR1 is SGHTA and CDR2 is FQGNSA.

V is TRBV5-8 and J is TRBJ1-3; D is perhaps TRBD1 (6 bases). V was trimmed by 4 bases and J by 0 bases, leaving 17 bases between them. CDR3 length: 17 residues. CDR1 is SGHTS, CDR2 YDEGEE, per germline. The CDR3 DNA sequence: TGTGCCAGCAGCGCGGGCCTCGTCAGGGGCTCTGGAAACACCATATATTTT. Protein: CASSAGLVRGSGNTIYF.

In DNA form, the CDR3 reads TGTGCCAGCAGTGAACACAGGGGTAACACCATATATTTT. Amino acids: CASSEHRGNTIYF. This chain uses TRBV25-1 with TRBJ1-3, with 7 bases identical to TRBD1. The CDR3 is 13 amino acids. Germline V gives CDR1 MGHDK, CDR2 SYGVNS. The V gene end was trimmed by 2 bases and the J gene end by 7 bases; junction bases not matched to a gene: 2.

This clone has only one observation. This rearrangement joins TRBV6-1 to TRBJ2-3; D is unclear. The germline V gene has CDR1 MNHNS and CDR2 SASEGT. This CDR3 spans 16 amino acids. The V gene lost 0 bases and the J gene lost 0 bases, with 10 bases spanning the gap. CDR3 sequence reads: CASSEALGRSTDTQYF. The CDR3 DNA reads TGTGCCAGCAGTGAAGCGCTAGGCAGAAGCACAGATACGCAGTATTTT.

About this clone itself: Compared with germline, one end of the junction differs, possibly owing to a read error. J is TRBJ2-7 and V is TRBV19; D perhaps matches TRBD1 (5 bases). CDR3 size: 14 residues. Germline V gives CDR1 LNHDA, CDR2 SQIVND (reference sequence). DNA for the CDR3: TGTGCCAGTAGTATGAGGTGGGGCTCCAACGAGCAGTACTTC. This gives the protein CASSMRWGSNEQYF.

The CDR3 protein is CASSLAASGSPYEQYF. CDR3 in DNA: TGTGCCAGCAGCTTAGCGGCTAGCGGGAGCCCCTACGAGCAGTACTTC. This chain links TRBV7-9 with TRBJ2-7, with 10 bases fitting TRBD2. Germline-derived CDR1 and CDR2 are SEHNR and FQNEAQ (reference sequence). CDR3 length: 16 residues. Germline trimming cut 0 bases from V and 2 bases from J; bases unmatched to any gene: 4.

The gene calls are TRBV6-5 and TRBJ1-2; 8 nucleotides match TRBD1. The CDR3 has 13 residues. V lost 6 bases to trimming and J lost 1 base; unmatched junction nucleotides: 1. The germline gives CDR1 MNHEY, CDR2 SVGAGI. CDR3 nucleotide sequence: TGTGCCAGCAGACAGGGGGTTAACTATGGCTACACCTTC. Translated: CASRQGVNYGYTF.

This chain joins TRBV7-6 and TRBJ2-2; 10 nucleotides align to TRBD2. V was pared by 5 bases and J by 6 bases, with 6 bases of the junction left unmatched. CDR1 SGHVS and CDR2 FNYEAQ come from the germline V gene. CDR3 length equals 15 residues. The DNA of the CDR3 is TGTGCCAGCAGCGATCTAGCGGGAGTCCCCGGGGAGCTGTTTTTT. It specifies CASSDLAGVPGELFF.

The J gene is TRBJ2-7, the V gene TRBV19; a possible D gene is TRBD2 (5 bases). The CDR3 contains 13 residues. Germline V gives CDR1 LNHDA, CDR2 SQIVND (reference sequence). V gave up 5 bases and J gave up 3 bases, with 11 bases separating them. The CDR3 protein is CASSPGSYYEQYF. The CDR3, as DNA: TGTGCCAGTAGTCCGGGGTCCTACTACGAGCAGTACTTC.